Each of the 16 T cell receptor beta chains below was sequenced from the same sample in a study of OX40 agonist ivuxolimab in advanced cancers. Receptor amplification or capture employed the immunoSEQ multiplex PCR assay. The table was pulled from immuneACCESS by TCRdb, which kept in-frame rearrangements only. Such tables lose some clones; where checked, under half of the loss comes from unresolved V genes, and the rest has no known cause. Within this sample are almost 85,000 clones, with roughly 84% of them counted one time only. 6.5% of the sample is held by the ten biggest clonotypes. This material consisted of CD4+ or CD8+ T cells sorted from blood, taken in a trial of the OX40 agonist ivuxolimab. The source is an adult with an advanced solid tumor such as melanoma, head and neck, liver or kidney cancer.

This sequence joins TRBV18 and TRBJ2-3, with a tentative D call TRBD2 (5 bases). Germline CDR1 reads KGHSH; CDR2 reads LQKENI. V gave up 2 bases and J gave up 6 bases, with 18 bases separating them. There are 16 residues in the CDR3. The CDR3 region has the DNA TGTGCCAGCTCACCAGAGGAACAAGCGGTGCGGGATACGCAGTATTTT. Protein product: CASSPEEQAVRDTQYF.

The gene calls are TRBV19 and TRBJ2-7; D perhaps matches TRBD1 (6 bases). The CDR3 length is 16 residues. The germline gives CDR1 LNHDA, CDR2 SQIVND (reference sequence). With 5 bases removed from V and 3 bases from J, the gap between germline ends came to 20 bases. CDR3 residues: CASSPTGGGQIYEQYF. The CDR3, as DNA: TGTGCCAGTAGTCCCACCGGTGGGGGACAAATCTACGAGCAGTACTTC.

The chain joins TRBV6-1 to TRBJ2-1, with 7 bases aligning to TRBD2. Trimming removed 10 bases from V and 1 base from J; junction bases left unmatched: 7. CDR3 size: 14 residues. CDR1 and CDR2 (germline): MNHNS, SASEGT. CDR3 in DNA: TGTGCCACCGCAGACGGGGGGTCCTACAATGAGCAGTTCTTC. This translates into CATADGGSYNEQFF.

V is TRBV9 and J is TRBJ2-2; maybe TRBD2 (6 bases). With 0 bases removed from V and 5 bases from J, the gap between germline ends came to 11 bases. CDR3 length: 15 residues. The V gene's germline CDR1 is SGDLS and CDR2 YYNGEE. CDR3 protein: CASSVEGAGTGELFF. The DNA for the CDR3 is TGTGCCAGCAGCGTAGAAGGGGCGGGGACCGGGGAGCTGTTTTTT.

The V gene is TRBV6-1, the J gene TRBJ2-7; D may correspond to TRBD1 or TRBD2 (5 bases each). The CDR3 runs to 15 residues. CDR1 and CDR2 from the germline V gene are MNHNS and SASEGT. Trimming removed 0 bases at V and 6 bases at J, with 15 bases between. The CDR3 region has the DNA TGTGCCAGCAGTGAAGCCTCCGGGACCCCAAGCGAGCAGTACTTC. Translating gives CASSEASGTPSEQYF.

The chain links TRBV18 to TRBJ2-1; maybe TRBD1 (6 bases). The length of the CDR3 is 18 residues. Between the trimmed V and J ends, which lost 5 bases and 2 bases, there was a span of 22 bases. CDR1 is KGHSH and CDR2 is LQKENI in the germline V gene. The CDR3 sequence: CASSKLEYTGKTYNEQFF. In nucleotides, the CDR3 is TGTGCCAGCTCAAAATTAGAATACACAGGGAAGACCTACAATGAGCAGTTCTTC.

In its sample, this clone was seen once. The rearrangement uses TRBV18 and TRBJ1-1; 7 bases map to TRBD1. The V gene end was trimmed by 6 bases and the J gene end by 1 base; junction bases not matched to a gene: 11. From germline, CDR1 is KGHSH and CDR2 LQKENI. The CDR3 totals 16 residues. The CDR3 coding sequence is TGTGCCAGCTCTCCCTCAACCGGACAGGCGAACACTGAAGCTTTCTTT. Amino acids: CASSPSTGQANTEAFF. Full variable domain (rest looked up from reference TRBV18 and TRBJ1-1): NAGVMQNPRHLVRRRGQEARLRCSPMKGHSHVYWYRQLPEEGLKFMVYLQKENIIDESGMPKERFSAEFPKEGPSILRIQQVVRGDSAAYFCASSPSTGQANTEAFFGQGTRLTVV.

The table lists this clone with a count of one. The CDR3 DNA is TGTGCCAGCAGCTTAGATGAAGGGTTTCAGTTCTTC. Translating gives CASSLDEGFQFF. V gene TRBV7-9 combines with J gene TRBJ2-1; no definite D call. The CDR3 extends over 12 amino acids. Germline CDR1 reads SEHNR; CDR2 reads FQNEAQ (reference sequence). V was trimmed by 1 base and J by 13 bases, leaving 11 bases between them.

J is TRBJ2-1 and V is TRBV5-1; D is possibly TRBD2 (5 bases). CDR1 and CDR2 from the germline V gene are SGHRS and YFSETQ. CDR3 length equals 14 residues. Trimming cost V 0 bases and J 4 bases, with 8 bases left between them. The CDR3 nucleotides read TGCGCCAGCAGCTTGGGGGGAGAGTACAATGAGCAGTTCTTC. This gives the protein CASSLGGEYNEQFF. The full variable domain, its missing parts supplied by reference TRBV5-1 and TRBJ2-1, is KAGVTQTPRYLIKTRGQQVTLSCSPISGHRSVSWYQQTPGQGLQFLFEYFSETQRNKGNFPGRFSGRQFSNSRSEMNVSTLELGDSALYLCASSLGGEYNEQFFGPGTRLTVL.

The chain combines TRBV7-9 with TRBJ2-7, with 10 bases lining up with TRBD2. There are 13 residues in the CDR3. The V segment lost 8 bases and the J segment 4 bases; nucleotides outside the gene matches: 5. The V gene's germline CDR1 is SEHNR and CDR2 FQNEAQ (reference sequence). Written as DNA, the CDR3 is TGTGCCAGCTGCGCTAGCGGGAGTTACGAGCAGTACTTC. Translation gives CASCASGSYEQYF. The whole variable domain, filled in from reference TRBV7-9 and TRBJ2-7, reads DTGVSQNPRHKITKRGQNVTFRCDPISEHNRLYWYRQTLGQGPEFLTYFQNEAQLEKSRLLSDRFSAERPKGSFSTLEIQRTEQGDSAMYLCASCASGSYEQYFGPGTRLTVT.

The chain combines TRBV19 with TRBJ1-3; a weak D match, TRBD1 (6 bases). The CDR3 spans 13 residues. V gave up 5 bases and J gave up 7 bases, with 12 bases separating them. The germline V gene has CDR1 LNHDA and CDR2 SQIVND (reference sequence). CDR3 loop: CASSPWTVNTIYF. CDR3 bases: TGTGCCAGTAGTCCCTGGACAGTCAACACCATATATTTT. The variable domain in full, with the rest retrieved from reference TRBV19 and TRBJ1-3, is DGGITQSPKYLFRKEGQNVTLSCEQNLNHDAMYWYRQDPGQGLRLIYYSQIVNDFQKGDIAEGYSVSREKKESFPLTVTSAQKNPTAFYLCASSPWTVNTIYFGEGSWLTVV.

The rearrangement links TRBV14 to TRBJ1-2; D gene unclear. The CDR3 contains 14 residues. The germline CDR1 and CDR2 sequences are SGHDN and FVKESK. V shed 4 bases and J shed 2 bases, with 11 bases lying between them. CDR3 in amino acids: CASSREGRNYGYTF. In nucleotides, the CDR3 is TGTGCCAGCAGCCGAGAGGGAAGGAACTATGGCTACACCTTC.

The CDR3 spells CASGQQGPPYGYTF. CDR3 sequence (DNA): TGTGCCAGCGGACAACAGGGCCCCCCATATGGCTACACCTTC. V is TRBV9 and J is TRBJ1-2; maybe TRBD1 (6 bases). Per the germline V gene, CDR1 is SGDLS and CDR2 is YYNGEE. The ends were cut back, 7 bases at V and 5 bases at J, with 18 bases in the middle. The CDR3 loop spans 14 amino acids.

In nucleotides, the CDR3 is TGTGCCAGCAGCCGAGGGACAGGCGGATCGAATGAAAAACTGTTTTTT. Its translation: CASSRGTGGSNEKLFF. The chain links TRBV7-6 to TRBJ1-4; 8 bases map to TRBD1. The CDR3 is made up of 16 amino acids. Germline assignment: CDR1 SGHVS and CDR2 FNYEAQ. V gave up 5 bases and J gave up 5 bases; unmatched junction bases: 10.

The chain uses TRBV7-3 and TRBJ2-1, with TRBD2 matching 10 bases. In germline, CDR1 is SGHTA, CDR2 FQGTGA. The CDR3 length is 15 residues. The junction had 3 bases not matched to a gene; V was cut back by 2 bases and J by 5 bases. CDR3 amino acids: CASSLELAGNNEQFF. CDR3 DNA sequence: TGTGCCAGCAGCTTAGAACTAGCGGGGAACAATGAGCAGTTCTTC.

The CDR3 region is CASSLGPTSGSSYEQYF. CDR3 in DNA: TGCGCCAGCAGCTTGGGCCCTACTAGCGGGTCCTCCTACGAGCAGTACTTC. The genes are TRBV5-1 and TRBJ2-7; 9 bases map to TRBD2. CDR1 SGHRS and CDR2 YFSETQ come from the germline V gene. With V trimmed by 0 bases and J by 0 bases, 7 bases remained unmatched. The CDR3 sequence is 17 residues long.